Below, one T cell receptor beta chain is given with its context. What this receptor recognizes is not known. No quality values exist for individual bases; no much larger clone is one base distant. The intended sense of this specimen's time point label: baseline before first vaccination. Vaccinee samples were obtained from the UK trials COV001 and COV002, which included a single-blind randomized controlled phase 2/3 trial of AZD1222 (ChAdOx1 nCoV-19) in healthy adults. For TCRbeta chain sequencing, PBMC samples were collected from trial participants at day 0 and at day 28 after the second dose. From cysteine to phenylalanine, the CDR3 is 17 amino acids long. Just the 51-base CDR3 DNA is kept, in frame starting at base 1. V and J are truncated by 9 bases and 0 bases respectively, leaving an intervening sequence of 24 bases. CDR1 is given as MNHGY and CDR2 as SAAAGT, both from the germline V gene. The data were obtained in a study of T cell responses to AZD1222 COVID-19 vaccine (dated by TCRdb to the early 2020s). With regard to the full study: AZD1222 recipients with second doses at about 4 weeks or about 12 weeks were pooled, because spike-specific TCR depth and breadth did not differ between schedules. TCR sequencing was performed for about 240 trial participants, of whom 207 were given two doses of AZD1222 and approximately 25 were given two doses of MenACWY control vaccine. Trial participants were enrolled by age into 18-55, 56-69 and 70-plus year subgroups, with roughly 160, 29 and 62 TCR-sequenced participants respectively. Points the paper makes about the study in general: Conclusions about previously exposed vaccinees are limited because only a handful of AZD1222 recipients were SARS-CoV-2 seropositive at baseline. No day 14 peak-response samples were available, so repertoires were characterized only after the peak T cell response. In the small 56-69-year group, the increase in depth fell short of significance, most likely because of low power. Spike-specific TCR breadth and depth rose significantly after two AZD1222 doses compared with day 0 and with MenACWY recipients. Participants were mostly white British and included more females than males, and it was suggested by the authors that clonal diversity may have been underestimated. The vaccine-associated CD4 TCRs covered the entire spike protein, and the dominant responses fell in regions 160-218 and 743-854. Nearly half of unique spike-specific TCRs reportedly recognized epitopes outside regions mutated in the B.1.351 and B.1.1.7 variants.

The CDR3 regions of human TCRbeta chains were analyzed by immunosequencing. Concerning the study's data processing: TCRs in the repertoires were compared against a reference library of SARS-CoV-2-specific TCRs that had been generated with the MIRA antigen-specificity platform. Breadth meant the fraction of unique TCRs that were SARS-CoV-2-associated, whereas depth meant the fraction of total T cells that were SARS-CoV-2-associated. Using the MIRA data, each spike-specific TCR was assigned both to the spike region to which the TCR was reactive and to a CD4 or CD8 class. Log10-transformed breadth and depth values were compared by one-way ANOVA with Sidak's multiple comparisons tests. TCRdb limited this immuneACCESS table to in-frame rearrangements with V and J called. A share of clones is missing; checked studies link under half to unresolved V genes, and the rest is unexplained. V and J calls and clone size are copied from that table; D and trimming were computed from the DNA. This sample is represented by 120,000 or so clones; about 89% of them were singletons. Of the sample, roughly 5.7% falls within the top ten clones.

This TCR derives from an adult in good health. Specimen: peripheral blood, collected on day 0 of AZD1222 vaccination. The chain joins TRBV6-8 to TRBJ2-7, and perhaps TRBD1 as D gene, on 6 matching bases. The CDR3 corresponds to CARLLTNATGLSYEQYF. The sequenced DNA: TGTGCCAGGCTACTCACAAACGCCACAGGGCTCTCCTACGAGCAGTACTTC.